The entry that follows covers one TCR beta chain sequence. The antigen this receptor binds is unknown. The input lacks base qualities; no much larger clone sits a single base away. This sample was included in a study of blood T cell repertoires in COVID-19 (dated by TCRdb to the early 2020s). A note on the overall study: The collaborator samples originated in the United States, Italy and Spain and spanned the acute and convalescent phases of COVID-19. The material from the prospective study consisted of cDNA or gDNA derived from T cells, B-cell-depleted T cells, or PBMCs. Subjects who had been exposed to COVID-19, were actively infected with it, or had recovered from it provided the deeply sampled blood TCRbeta repertoires that made up the dataset. Where available, HLA class I and class II types were taken from metadata supplied by the sample provider and were not determined by assay-based typing. The samples were drawn from two sources: the first 160 participants of the ongoing ImmuneRACE study, and 1,200 or so subjects contributed by 6 global collaborators. Nearly every sample came with metadata listing a de-identified subject ID, COVID-19 status, age in years and sex. The repertoires were released in a freely available public database meant as a resource for research on the immune response to SARS-CoV-2. General conclusions and limits of the study: The quantity of clinical and demographic metadata differed by source and by participant and was supplied without curation.

TCRbeta CDR3 regions were amplified from genomic DNA using the immunoSEQ Assay, a bias-controlled multiplex PCR. The authors' pipeline ran thus. Nucleated cell counts per sample were estimated from amplification of reference gene primers within the assay. Sequence reads were collapsed and filtered to measure the absolute abundance of every unique TCRbeta CDR3 rearrangement. Productive Simpson clonality was computed per sample as the square root of Simpson's diversity index over productive rearrangements. TCRdb holds this immuneACCESS table with in-frame rearrangements only. Some clones are missing; in checked studies, unresolved V genes explain under half, and the rest has no known cause. Clone size and the V and J calls come from that table; the DNA yielded D and trimming. Present in this sample are some 120,000 clones, over 60% of which were seen just once. The top ten clones comprise 30% to 45% of the sample.

Taken from the germline V gene, the CDR1 and CDR2 loops are SGHRS and YFSETQ. V trim: 4 bases; J trim: 1 base; unmatched bases: 7. Including the terminal cysteine and phenylalanine, the CDR3 comprises 15 residues. The entry retains the CDR3 DNA only, 45 bases that are in frame from base 1. Each collaborating institution followed its own protocols to collect whole blood in K2EDTA tubes. For TCRbeta analysis, collaborator samples were shipped as frozen whole blood, as isolated PBMCs, or as DNA extracted from either sample type. The chain uses TRBV5-1 and TRBJ1-1; 7 bases in the junction line up with TRBD1. Sequenced: peripheral blood. The clonotype was recovered from a man aged 35-49 years with active or convalescent COVID-19. The sequence in DNA is TGCGCCAGCAGCCTACCACGGACAGGGAACACTGAAGCTTTCTTT. Its translation reads: CASSLPRTGNTEAFF. The full variable domain, completed from the reference TRBV5-1 and TRBJ1-1 proteins outside the CDR3, reads KAGVTQTPRYLIKTRGQQVTLSCSPISGHRSVSWYQQTPGQGLQFLFEYFSETQRNKGNFPGRFSGRQFSNSRSEMNVSTLELGDSALYLCASSLPRTGNTEAFFGQGTRLTVV.